This entry lists 17 T cell receptor beta chains sequenced from one sample in a study of T cell responses to AZD1222 COVID-19 vaccine. The assay was immunoSEQ multiplex PCR, and TCRdb's table has in-frame clones only and misses some. The sample carries under 200,000 clones, roughly nine tenths recorded once. Here the sequenced sample was peripheral blood, taken on day 0 of AZD1222 vaccination. Receptors originate from an adult in good health.

V is TRBV18 and J is TRBJ2-1, with 7 bases that match TRBD1. Germline CDR1 KGHSH, CDR2 LQKENI. The CDR3 loop spans 12 amino acids. Trimming cost V 1 base and J 14 bases; bases outside gene matches: 5. CDR3 nucleotide sequence: TGTGCCAGCTCACCACGTGGACAGGAGAAGTTCTTC. Translation: CASSPRGQEKFF.

The rearrangement uses TRBV11-2 and TRBJ1-2; D not certain. The germline V gene encodes CDR1 SGHAT and CDR2 FQNNGV. The V end was cut by 4 bases, the J end by 0 bases, with 21 bases between. CDR3 length: 18 amino acids. CDR3 coding DNA: TGTGCCAGCAGCTCTATACGATACGGGCCCACTCCTAACTATGGCTACACCTTC. Translation: CASSSIRYGPTPNYGYTF. Using reference TRBV11-2 and TRBJ1-2 for the parts outside the CDR3, the full variable domain is EAGVAQSPRYKIIEKRQSVAFWCNPISGHATLYWYQQILGQGPKLLIQFQNNGVVDDSQLPKDRFSAERLKGVDSTLKIQPAKLEDSAVYLCASSSIRYGPTPNYGYTFGSGTRLTVV.

The CDR3 bases are TGCGCCAGCAGCCGGGGTGGGACTAGCACAGATACGCAGTATTTT. Translation: CASSRGGTSTDTQYF. This sequence joins TRBV4-3 and TRBJ2-3; the D gene is possibly TRBD2 (6 bases). V shed 4 bases and J shed 0 bases, with 11 bases lying between them. The CDR3 has 15 residues. Germline-derived CDR1 and CDR2 are LGHNA and YSLEER.

The genes are TRBV27 and TRBJ2-7, with TRBD2 identical over 12 bases. The CDR3 contains 16 residues. J was trimmed by 3 bases and V by 6 bases; bases with no gene match: 9. From germline, CDR1 is MNHEY and CDR2 SMNVEV (reference sequence). CDR3 protein: CASSPTTSGGNYEQYF. In nucleotides, the CDR3 is TGTGCCAGCAGCCCCACAACTAGCGGGGGGAACTACGAGCAGTACTTC.

CDR3 amino acids: CASSYGGEAFF. The CDR3 nucleotides are TGTGCCAGCAGTTACGGCGGTGAAGCTTTCTTT. The rearrangement links TRBV6-5 to TRBJ1-1; D remains ambiguous. The CDR3 has 11 amino acids. Germline lookup yields CDR1 MNHEY and CDR2 SVGAGI. V lost 2 bases, J lost 7 bases, and 5 bases lay in between.

The chain combines TRBV7-3 with TRBJ1-2; D gene ambiguous. Germline V gene sequence: CDR1 SGHTA, CDR2 FQGTGA. Trimming pared 1 base from V and 7 bases from J, leaving 10 bases between. There are 13 residues in the CDR3. The CDR3 DNA sequence: TGTGCCAGCAGCTTAAATCCTCCCGGTGGCTACACCTTC. It is translated as CASSLNPPGGYTF.

This clone was seen more than once but under ten times. This chain connects TRBV5-4 to TRBJ2-3, with 13 bases fitting TRBD2. This CDR3 has 16 amino acids. The germline gives CDR1 SGHNT, CDR2 YYREEE (reference sequence). The ends lost 0 bases at V and 5 bases at J; junction bases unmatched: 3. CDR3 coding DNA: TGTGCCAGCAGCTTGGCGGGACTAGCGGGGAAAGATACGCAGTATTTT. Translation: CASSLAGLAGKDTQYF.

The chain links TRBV11-3 to TRBJ1-5; 9 bases are shared with TRBD1. This CDR3 has 15 residues. The germline V gene has CDR1 SGHNT and CDR2 YENEEA. Trimming cost V 5 bases and J 6 bases; bases outside gene matches: 8. This chain's CDR3 is CASSLGGTGSQPQHF. The CDR3 DNA reads TGTGCCAGCAGCCTAGGGGGGACAGGGAGTCAGCCCCAGCATTTT.

The genes are TRBV5-1 and TRBJ2-3; D ambiguous. Germline-derived CDR1 and CDR2 are SGHRS and YFSETQ. V was shortened by 0 bases and J by 2 bases, with 7 bases between the two germline ends. There are 14 residues in the CDR3. The CDR3 DNA is TGCGCCAGCAGCTTGGGGAAGTTCACAGATACGCAGTATTTT. This translates into CASSLGKFTDTQYF.

The chain carries TRBV5-4 and TRBJ2-1; D ambiguous. Deletions cut 3 bases from V and 2 bases from J, with 9 bases between. This CDR3 region has 14 residues. Germline V lookup: CDR1 SGHNT, CDR2 YYREEE (reference sequence). The CDR3 loop is CASSSAVAYNEQFF. Here the CDR3 DNA reads TGTGCCAGCAGCTCGGCGGTAGCCTACAATGAGCAGTTCTTC.

The V and J genes are TRBV10-3 and TRBJ2-1; 8 bases align to TRBD2. V lost 4 bases and J lost 5; bases outside the gene matches: 4. Per the germline V gene, CDR1 is ENHRY and CDR2 is SYGVKD. The CDR3 loop spans 14 amino acids. CDR3 bases: TGTGCCATCAGTGCGAGCGGGGGCCACAATGAGCAGTTCTTC. It translates to CAISASGGHNEQFF.

This chain links TRBV7-2 with TRBJ1-2; unclear D gene. The CDR3 has 15 residues. In germline, CDR1 is SGHTA, CDR2 FQGNSA. V lost 1 base and J lost 1, with 10 bases in between. DNA for the CDR3: TGTGCCAGCAGCTTAGGGGCAGGCCTTAACTATGGCTACACCTTC. This sequence encodes CASSLGAGLNYGYTF.

The chain combines TRBV6-2 or TRBV6-3 with TRBJ1-1, with D perhaps TRBD1 (5 bases). V lost 6 bases and J 5 bases, leaving 13 bases between the germline ends. The germline gives CDR1 MNHEY, CDR2 SVGEGT. The CDR3 runs to 13 residues. As DNA, the CDR3 is TGTGCCAGCAGCTTAACTCCAGGGACTGAAGCTTTCTTT. This translates into CASSLTPGTEAFF.

This clone was observed a few times. V is TRBV28 and J is TRBJ2-2; 7 bases match TRBD2. CDR3 length equals 15 residues. J lost 3 bases, V lost 5 bases, and 6 bases had no gene match. The germline V gene encodes CDR1 MDHEN and CDR2 SYDVKM. The CDR3 sequence: CASSRLAVDTGELFF. The CDR3 coding sequence is TGTGCCAGCAGTCGACTAGCAGTCGACACCGGGGAGCTGTTTTTT.

This clone appeared a few times. The rearrangement uses TRBV6-5 and TRBJ1-4; D ambiguous. The V end was cut by 6 bases, the J end by 3 bases, with 5 bases between. Germline assignment: CDR1 MNHEY and CDR2 SVGAGI. This CDR3 comprises 12 residues. CDR3 loop: CASSGANEKLFF. DNA of the CDR3: TGTGCCAGCAGCGGGGCTAATGAAAAACTGTTTTTT.

V is TRBV27 and J is TRBJ1-5; TRBD1 is a possible D gene (6 bases). The CDR3 totals 17 residues. The germline CDR1 and CDR2 sequences are MNHEY and SMNVEV (reference sequence). Trimming took 6 bases from V and 3 from J, leaving 21 bases between them. The CDR3 spells CASSELGVQGINQPQHF. The CDR3 DNA sequence: TGTGCCAGCAGCGAACTGGGGGTACAGGGAATCAATCAGCCCCAGCATTTT.

The V gene is TRBV3-1 (or the pseudogene TRBV3-2), the J gene TRBJ1-2, with a tentative D call TRBD1 (6 bases). The CDR3 is made up of 13 amino acids. Germline V lookup: CDR1 LGHDT, CDR2 YNNKEL (reference sequence). Trimming removed 7 bases at V and 8 bases at J, with 17 bases between. The CDR3 reads CASTGTYGGGYTF. CDR3 coding DNA: TGTGCCAGCACCGGGACCTACGGGGGCGGCTACACCTTC.